Listed below are T cell receptor beta chains from one sample, sequenced in a study of T-cell memory formation after mild COVID-19. MiXCR, applied by TCRdb to the 5' RACE reads, yields one record per CDR3 protein. The repertoire holds about 110,000 distinct CDR3 sequences, with 14% as singletons. The sequencing sample was made of PBMCs or a T cell subset sorted from them (not recorded which). These receptors were collected from a man aged 18-30 years who had mild COVID-19 (a few samples of this study predate the infection). Cell type and time point are not known. CDR3s include the opening cysteine and the closing phenylalanine or tryptophan. The D gene is left open where the match is weak. The listing skips clone size in some rows; elsewhere it reads once, few, many or a size class.

d_call	clone_size	v_call	j_call	cdr3_nt	cdr3_aa
TRBD1	many	TRBV9	TRBJ2-5	TGTGCCAGCAGCTCTAACCGCGGGACAGGGGTAGAGACCCAGTACTTC	CASSSNRGTGVETQYF
-	many	TRBV7-9	TRBJ2-5	TGTGCCAGCAGCTTAGATGACCAAGAGACCCAGTACTTC	CASSLDDQETQYF
-	few	TRBV11-2	TRBJ1-2	TGTGCCAGCAGCTCCCAGGCCATTAACTATGGCTACACCTTC	CASSSQAINYGYTF
-	-	TRBV5-1	TRBJ2-5	TGCGCCAGCAGCATCCAAGAGACCCAGTACTTC	CASSIQETQYF
TRBD2	many	TRBV4-2	TRBJ2-5	TGTGCCAGCAGCCAAGATTACGGGGGGGCAGAGACCCAGTACTTC	CASSQDYGGAETQYF
-	few	TRBV21-1	TRBJ1-5	TGTGCCAGCAGCAAAGAAACCGACAGGTTGAGCAATCAGCCCCAGCATTTT	CASSKETDRLSNQPQHF
TRBD2	-	TRBV7-2	TRBJ2-5	TGTGCCAGCAGCTTTGTACCAGAGACTAGCCGAGAGACCCAGTACTTC	CASSFVPETSRETQYF
-	few	TRBV12-3/TRBV12-4	TRBJ2-3	TGTGCCAGCAGGACGGGAGATACGCAGTATTTT	CASRTGDTQYF
-	-	TRBV10-3	TRBJ2-5	TGTGCCATCAGTATCGCAGCCAAGCAAGAGACCCAGTACTTC	CAISIAAKQETQYF
-	-	TRBV7-2	TRBJ1-1	TGTGCCAGCAGCTTAGGGGCGCTGGTGGACACTGAAGCTTTCTTT	CASSLGALVDTEAFF
TRBD1	few	TRBV12-3/TRBV12-4	TRBJ1-2	TGTGCCAGCAGACTAACAGGGGTCTATGGCTACACCTTC	CASRLTGVYGYTF
-	-	TRBV4-3	TRBJ1-2	TGCGCCAGCAGCCAAGACGGCTGGGAAGCGGCCTCTGGCGGTGGCTACACCTTC	CASSQDGWEAASGGGYTF
-	-	TRBV4-3	TRBJ2-1	TGCGCCAGCAGCCAAGATCTAGTACAGGGCAACGAGCAGTTCTTC	CASSQDLVQGNEQFF
-	-	TRBV6-2/TRBV6-3	TRBJ2-5	TGTGCCAGCAGTTATTACGCTGGACCGAGGGAGACCCAGTACTTC	CASSYYAGPRETQYF
-	-	TRBV12-3/TRBV12-4	TRBJ1-6	TGTGCCAGCAGTACGACAGGACCTAATTCACCCCTCCACTTT	CASSTTGPNSPLHF
-	few	TRBV7-9	TRBJ2-5	TGTGCCAGCAGCTTTGGTGCAGAAGAGACCCAGTACTTC	CASSFGAEETQYF
TRBD1	-	TRBV12-3/TRBV12-4	TRBJ2-1	TGTGCCAGCAGTTTACAGGGGGCCTTCGACAATGAGCAGTTCTTC	CASSLQGAFDNEQFF